Shown below are 17 T cell receptor beta chains from a single sample sequenced in a study of blood T cell repertoires in COVID-19. The method was immunoSEQ multiplex PCR; TCRdb's version includes in-frame clones alone and lacks a portion of them. There are 200,000 or so clones in the sample; 70% to 85% occur only once, and 6% to 8% lies in the top ten. The sequenced sample consisted of peripheral blood. The receptors were gathered from a human donor with acute or convalescent COVID-19. The donor label of this sample is uncertain.

V and J are TRBV5-1 and TRBJ2-3; 13 nucleotides match TRBD2. With 2 bases clipped from V and 3 bases from J, the junction kept 3 bases outside the gene matches. CDR3 length: 16 amino acids. CDR1 SGHRS and CDR2 YFSETQ come from the germline V gene. The CDR3 DNA is TGCGCCAGCAGCTTCGGGACTAGCGGGACAACAGATACGCAGTATTTT. It codes for CASSFGTSGTTDTQYF.

The CDR3 DNA reads as TGTGCCTGGAGTGTACGGCGGCGGGAGAGGGGCGAGCAGTACTTC. It yields the protein CAWSVRRRERGEQYF. The chain is built from TRBV30 and TRBJ2-7; 7 nucleotides match TRBD2. CDR1 and CDR2 from the germline V gene are GTSNPN and SVGIG (reference sequence). This CDR3 comprises 15 residues. The V and J ends lost 0 bases and 6 bases, in that order; junction bases with no gene match: 11.

J is TRBJ2-3 and V is TRBV24-1; 10 bases fit TRBD1. CDR3 size: 15 residues. CDR1 and CDR2 (germline): KGHDR, SFDVKD. The junction had 3 bases not matched to a gene; V was cut back by 4 bases and J by 3 bases. For the CDR3, the DNA is TGTGCCACCAGTGACGGACAGGGGGGTACAGATACGCAGTATTTT. Translated, it gives CATSDGQGGTDTQYF.

The chain uses TRBV5-1 and TRBJ2-7; TRBD2 aligns across 16 bases. In germline, CDR1 is SGHRS, CDR2 YFSETQ. CDR3 size: 15 residues. J lost 9 bases, V lost 4 bases, and 7 bases had no gene match. CDR3 residues: CASSQGLAGGIAQYF. The CDR3 bases are TGCGCCAGCAGCCAGGGACTAGCGGGAGGGATTGCGCAGTACTTC. The full variable domain, in which reference TRBV5-1 and TRBJ2-7 provide the parts outside the CDR3, is KAGVTQTPRYLIKTRGQQVTLSCSPISGHRSVSWYQQTPGQGLQFLFEYFSETQRNKGNFPGRFSGRQFSNSRSEMNVSTLELGDSALYLCASSQGLAGGIAQYFGPGTRLTVT.

The V gene is TRBV29-1, the J gene TRBJ2-5; TRBD2 is a possible D gene (5 bases). V was shortened by 5 bases and J by 0 bases, with 7 bases between the two germline ends. Germline CDR1 reads SQVTM; CDR2 reads ANQGSEA. The CDR3 covers 12 residues. The CDR3 here is CSVWTHQETQYF. CDR3 DNA sequence: TGCAGCGTTTGGACTCACCAAGAGACCCAGTACTTC.

This clone was observed a handful of times. This CDR3 is CASSQYTGGHEQYF. The CDR3 coding sequence is TGCGCCAGCAGCCAGTATACAGGGGGCCACGAGCAGTACTTC. This chain connects TRBV4-1 to TRBJ2-7; 9 nucleotides line up with TRBD1. Germline CDR1 is MGHRA and CDR2 is YSYEKL. The CDR3 contains 14 residues. V shed 3 bases, J shed 5 bases, and the junction held 5 bases outside the gene matches.

The genes are TRBV4-2 and TRBJ1-6; the D gene is possibly TRBD1 (6 bases). The CDR3 is 17 residues long. The ends were cut back, 3 bases at V and 8 bases at J, with 20 bases in the middle. The germline gives CDR1 LGHNA, CDR2 YNFKEQ. This CDR3 reads CASSQQGSLFSYSPLHF. The CDR3 coding sequence is TGTGCCAGCAGCCAGCAGGGGTCCCTTTTCTCGTATTCACCCCTCCACTTT.

The CDR3 coding sequence is TGTGCCAGCATCTTGACTAGCGGAGAGGGGGAGCAGTACTTC. It codes for CASILTSGEGEQYF. The chain is built from TRBV27 and TRBJ2-7; the match to TRBD2 covers 9 bases. Trimming at V came to 7 bases and at J to 7 bases, leaving 11 bases not matched to a gene. This CDR3 has 14 residues. The germline V gene has CDR1 MNHEY and CDR2 SMNVEV (reference sequence).

DNA of the CDR3: TGTGCCTGGAGTCCAAGCCTCGGCACCGGGGAGCTGTTTTTT. Translation: CAWSPSLGTGELFF. The chain has TRBV30 and TRBJ2-2, with D hard to call. This CDR3 has 14 amino acids. Germline lookup yields CDR1 GTSNPN and CDR2 SVGIG (reference sequence). V lost 2 bases to trimming and J lost 4 bases, with 11 bases between them.

V is TRBV19 and J is TRBJ1-1; possibly TRBD1 for D (6 bases). CDR1 is LNHDA and CDR2 is SQIVND in the germline V gene (reference sequence). The CDR3 length is 18 residues. V dropped 7 bases and J dropped 0 bases, with 24 bases sitting between them. In nucleotides, the CDR3 is TGTGCCAGTACACCCCCGACCCGCACAGGGTTCATGAACACTGAAGCTTTCTTT. It encodes CASTPPTRTGFMNTEAFF.

The CDR3 here is CASGSSGTGGYEQYF. The CDR3 nucleotides are TGTGCCAGCGGATCCTCCGGGACAGGGGGTTACGAGCAGTACTTC. This chain connects TRBV28 to TRBJ2-7; 11 bases are a match to TRBD1. The CDR3 has 15 amino acids. Germline assignment: CDR1 MDHEN and CDR2 SYDVKM. V was clipped by 8 bases and J by 4 bases; unmatched bases: 10. The whole variable domain, remainder taken from reference TRBV28 and TRBJ2-7, is DVKVTQSSRYLVKRTGEKVFLECVQDMDHENMFWYRQDPGLGLRLIYFSYDVKMKEKGDIPEGYSVSREKKERFSLILESASTNQTSMYLCASGSSGTGGYEQYFGPGTRLTVT.

This chain joins TRBV2 and TRBJ1-5, with TRBD1 matching over 9 bases. The ends lost 5 bases at V and 3 bases at J; junction bases unmatched: 5. Germline V lookup: CDR1 SNHLY, CDR2 FYNNEI. The CDR3 has 15 amino acids. The CDR3: CASSYRDRANQPQHF. The CDR3, as DNA: TGTGCCAGCAGTTACCGGGACAGGGCCAATCAGCCCCAGCATTTT.

This sequence joins TRBV30 and TRBJ1-1, with 7 nucleotides matching TRBD1. The CDR3 spans 12 residues. Germline assignment: CDR1 GTSNPN and CDR2 SVGIG (reference sequence). Losses at the gene ends were 4 bases for V and 6 bases for J; bases not matched to a gene: 5. The CDR3 nucleotides are TGTGCCTGGAACCCACAGGGGCCTGAAGCTTTCTTT. It specifies CAWNPQGPEAFF.

This chain connects TRBV2 to TRBJ1-5; D unresolved. Germline-derived CDR1 and CDR2 are SNHLY and FYNNEI. The CDR3 extends over 14 amino acids. Trimming shortened V by 5 bases and J by 0 bases, and 8 bases separated the two germline ends. CDR3 coding DNA: TGTGCCAGCAGTCCCACTAATAGCAATCAGCCCCAGCATTTT. Amino acids: CASSPTNSNQPQHF. The entire variable domain, with the rest obtained from reference TRBV2 and TRBJ1-5, is as follows: EPEVTQTPSHQVTQMGQEVILRCVPISNHLYFYWYRQILGQKVEFLVSFYNNEISEKSEIFDDQFSVERPDGSNFTLKIRSTKLEDSAMYFCASSPTNSNQPQHFGDGTRLSIL.

This rearrangement joins TRBV10-3 to TRBJ1-6; D is uncertain. CDR1 is ENHRY, CDR2 SYGVKD, per germline. The V gene lost 3 bases and the J gene lost 6 bases, with 9 bases spanning the gap. The CDR3 totals 14 residues. The CDR3 DNA is TGTGCCATCAGTGATATAAACAGTAATTCACCCCTCCACTTT. This encodes CAISDINSNSPLHF.

This chain joins TRBV12-3 or TRBV12-4 and TRBJ1-5; the D is unclear. There are 13 residues in the CDR3. Trimming removed 2 bases at V and 4 bases at J, with 6 bases between. The CDR3 region is CASSLNTNQPQHF. CDR3 bases: TGTGCCAGCAGTTTAAACACGAATCAGCCCCAGCATTTT.

This clone was detected once. DNA of the CDR3: TGTGCCAGTAGTATGGTTTCAGTACCCTACGAGCAGTACTTC. It translates to CASSMVSVPYEQYF. The chain has TRBV19 and TRBJ2-7; no firm D call. Germline CDR1 is LNHDA and CDR2 is SQIVND (reference sequence). The CDR3 spans 14 residues. V lost 3 bases to trimming and J lost 2 bases, with 11 bases between them.